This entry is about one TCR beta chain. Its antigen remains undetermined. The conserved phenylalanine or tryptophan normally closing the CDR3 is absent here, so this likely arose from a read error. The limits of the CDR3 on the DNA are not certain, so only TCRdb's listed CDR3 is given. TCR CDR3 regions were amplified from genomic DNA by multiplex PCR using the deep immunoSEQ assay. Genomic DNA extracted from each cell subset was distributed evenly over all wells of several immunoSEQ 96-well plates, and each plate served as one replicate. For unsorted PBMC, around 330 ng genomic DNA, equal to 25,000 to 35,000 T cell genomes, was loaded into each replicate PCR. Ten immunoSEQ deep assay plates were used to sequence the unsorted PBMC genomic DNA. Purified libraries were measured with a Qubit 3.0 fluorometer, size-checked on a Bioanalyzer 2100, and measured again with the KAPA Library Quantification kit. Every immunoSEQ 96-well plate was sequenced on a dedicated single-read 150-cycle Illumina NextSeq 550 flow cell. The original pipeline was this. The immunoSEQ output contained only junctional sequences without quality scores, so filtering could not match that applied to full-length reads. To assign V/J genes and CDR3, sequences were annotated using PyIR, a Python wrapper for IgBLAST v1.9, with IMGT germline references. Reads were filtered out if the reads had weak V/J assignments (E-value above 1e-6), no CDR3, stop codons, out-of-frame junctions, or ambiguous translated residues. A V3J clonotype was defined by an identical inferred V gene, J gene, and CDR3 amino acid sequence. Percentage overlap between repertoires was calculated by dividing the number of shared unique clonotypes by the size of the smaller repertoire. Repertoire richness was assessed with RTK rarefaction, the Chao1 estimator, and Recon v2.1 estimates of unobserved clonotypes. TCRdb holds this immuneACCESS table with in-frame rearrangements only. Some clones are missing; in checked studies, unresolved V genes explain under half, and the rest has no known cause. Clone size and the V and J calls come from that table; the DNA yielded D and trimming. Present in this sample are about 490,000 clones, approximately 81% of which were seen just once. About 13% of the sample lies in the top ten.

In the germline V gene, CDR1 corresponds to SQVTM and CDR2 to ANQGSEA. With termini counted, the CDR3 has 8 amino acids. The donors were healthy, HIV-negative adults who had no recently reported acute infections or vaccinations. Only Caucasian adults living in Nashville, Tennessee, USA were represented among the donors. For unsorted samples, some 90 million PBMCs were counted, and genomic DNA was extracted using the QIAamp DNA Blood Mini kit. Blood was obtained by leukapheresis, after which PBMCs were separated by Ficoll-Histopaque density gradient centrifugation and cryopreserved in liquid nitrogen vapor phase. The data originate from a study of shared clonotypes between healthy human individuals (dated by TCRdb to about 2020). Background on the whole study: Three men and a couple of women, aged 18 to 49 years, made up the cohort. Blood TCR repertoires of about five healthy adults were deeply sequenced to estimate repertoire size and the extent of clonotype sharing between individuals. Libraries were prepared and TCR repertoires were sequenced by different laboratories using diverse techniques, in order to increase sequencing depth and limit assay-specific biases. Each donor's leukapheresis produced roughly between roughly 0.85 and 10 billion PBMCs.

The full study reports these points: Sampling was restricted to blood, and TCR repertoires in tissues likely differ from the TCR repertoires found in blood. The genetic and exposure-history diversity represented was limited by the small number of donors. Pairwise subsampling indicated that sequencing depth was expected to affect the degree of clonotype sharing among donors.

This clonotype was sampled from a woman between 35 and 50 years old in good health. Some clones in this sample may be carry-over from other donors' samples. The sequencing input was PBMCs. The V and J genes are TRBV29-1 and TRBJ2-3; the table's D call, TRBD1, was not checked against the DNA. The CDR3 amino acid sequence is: CSVDGGLL.